This T cell receptor beta chain is from a study of human T cells and chemical hapten exposure. Background on the study: Each week of the approximately 25-week study, patients had diphenylcyclopropenone applied to the scalp.

The CDR3 is made up of 13 amino acids. The V end lost 3 bases, the J end lost 3 bases, and 7 bases lay between the germline ends. Looked up from germline, CDR1 is SGHKS and CDR2 is YYEKEE (reference sequence). Each CDR3 protein gets one entry after TCRdb re-called the RACE reads with MiXCR. The sample has about 300,000 distinct CDR3 sequences; about 5% are singletons. Study observations and caveats: Sensitization with DPC brought no change to TCRs above 1 in 1000 in frequency.

This clonotype showed up just a few times. Its antigen remains unidentified. Regarding time point: pre-sensitization, week 0. Treatment here: therapeutic diphenylcyclopropenone sensitization with weekly scalp DPC. The clonotype comes from a woman between 18 and 29 years old with alopecia areata. Some clones in this sample may be carry-over from other donors' samples. J is TRBJ1-5 and V is TRBV5-5; D is uncertain. The specimen comprised whole blood, sampled in connection with sensitization to the hapten diphenylcyclopropenone (DPC). This CDR3 is CASSWAINQPQHF. In nucleotides, the CDR3 is TGTGCCAGCAGCTGGGCCATCAATCAGCCCCAGCATTTT.